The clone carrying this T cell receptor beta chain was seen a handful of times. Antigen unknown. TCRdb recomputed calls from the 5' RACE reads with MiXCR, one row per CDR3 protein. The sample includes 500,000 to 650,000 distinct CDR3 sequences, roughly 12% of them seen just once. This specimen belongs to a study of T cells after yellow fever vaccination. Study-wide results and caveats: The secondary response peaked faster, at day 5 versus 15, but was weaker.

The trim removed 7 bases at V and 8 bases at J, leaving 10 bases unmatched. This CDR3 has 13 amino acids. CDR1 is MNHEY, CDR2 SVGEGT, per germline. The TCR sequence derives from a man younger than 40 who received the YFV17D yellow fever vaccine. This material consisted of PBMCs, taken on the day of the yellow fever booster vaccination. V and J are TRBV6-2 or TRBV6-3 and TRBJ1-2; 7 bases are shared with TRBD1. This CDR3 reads CASTADRDFGYTF. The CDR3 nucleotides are TGTGCCAGCACTGCCGACAGGGATTTCGGCTACACCTTC.